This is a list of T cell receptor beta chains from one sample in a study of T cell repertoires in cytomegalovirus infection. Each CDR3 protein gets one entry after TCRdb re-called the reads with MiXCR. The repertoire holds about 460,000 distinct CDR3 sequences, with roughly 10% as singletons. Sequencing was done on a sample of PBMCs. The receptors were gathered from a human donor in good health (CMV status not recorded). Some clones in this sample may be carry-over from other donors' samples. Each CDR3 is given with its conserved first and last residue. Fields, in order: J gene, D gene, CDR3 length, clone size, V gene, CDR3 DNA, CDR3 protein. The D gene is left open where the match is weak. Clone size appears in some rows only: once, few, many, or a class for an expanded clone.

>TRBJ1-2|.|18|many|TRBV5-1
TGCGCCAGCAGCCCCCGCCCGAATTGGGTCACATTGGCCTATGGCTACACCTTC
CASSPRPNWVTLAYGYTF
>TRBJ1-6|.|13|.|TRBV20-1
TGCAGTGCTAGGCTAGGGGTTAATTCACCCCTCCACTTT
CSARLGVNSPLHF
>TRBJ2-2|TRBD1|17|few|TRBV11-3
TGTGCCAGCAGCAAGGGGGCCCGACAGGGACGGAACGGGGAGCTGTTTTTT
CASSKGARQGRNGELFF
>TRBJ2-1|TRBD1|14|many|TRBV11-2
TGTGCCAGCAGTTCCGGGACAGGGTATGGTGAGCAGTTCTTC
CASSSGTGYGEQFF
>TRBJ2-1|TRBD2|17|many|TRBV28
TGTGCCAGCAGTCCACAGTACGGGAGGGCCTTTCAGAAGGAGCAGTTCTTC
CASSPQYGRAFQKEQFF
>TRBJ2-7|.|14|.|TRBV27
TGTGCCAGCAGTTTTTTCCCGAGCTCCTACGAGCAGTACTTC
CASSFFPSSYEQYF
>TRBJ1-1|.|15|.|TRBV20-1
TGCAGTGCTAGGGTCCGGGACGTGGAAAACACTGAAGCTTTCTTT
CSARVRDVENTEAFF
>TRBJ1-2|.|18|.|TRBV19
TGTGCCAGTAGGAAAACCCGGGACGGGCAATATCCTAACTATGGCTACACCTTC
CASRKTRDGQYPNYGYTF
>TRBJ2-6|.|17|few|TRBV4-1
TGCGCCAGCAGCCATGGTCGGGGGGCTGCTGGGGCCAACGTCCTGACTTTC
CASSHGRGAAGANVLTF
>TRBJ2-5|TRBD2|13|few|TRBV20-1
TGCAGTGCGTTAGCGGGGGGCCGGGAGACCCAGTACTTC
CSALAGGRETQYF
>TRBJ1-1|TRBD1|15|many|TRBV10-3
TGTGCCATCAGTATACCGGGACAGGGACACACTGAAGCTTTCTTT
CAISIPGQGHTEAFF
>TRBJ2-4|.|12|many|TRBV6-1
TGTGCCAGCAGCCAGGACAGACACATTCAGTACTTC
CASSQDRHIQYF
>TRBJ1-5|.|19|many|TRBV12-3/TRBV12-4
TGTGCCAGCAGTTTGGGTGGCAGGAATGTGGGGCTCAGCAATCAGCCCCAGCATTTT
CASSLGGRNVGLSNQPQHF
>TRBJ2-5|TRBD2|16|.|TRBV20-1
TGCAGTGCTAGTGTGGCGGGAGGGCCCTCGGAAGAGACCCAGTACTTC
CSASVAGGPSEETQYF
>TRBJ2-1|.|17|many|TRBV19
TGTGCCAGTAGTATCCCTCAAGGGCGGGGATCGTACAATGAGCAGTTCTTC
CASSIPQGRGSYNEQFF
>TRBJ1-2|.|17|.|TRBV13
TGTGCCAGCAGCCACGGGGGCAGCCTGACACGAGGGAATGGCTACACCTTC
CASSHGGSLTRGNGYTF
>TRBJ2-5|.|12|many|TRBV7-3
TGTGCCAGCAGCAGGGGGGATGGGACCCAGTACTTC
CASSRGDGTQYF